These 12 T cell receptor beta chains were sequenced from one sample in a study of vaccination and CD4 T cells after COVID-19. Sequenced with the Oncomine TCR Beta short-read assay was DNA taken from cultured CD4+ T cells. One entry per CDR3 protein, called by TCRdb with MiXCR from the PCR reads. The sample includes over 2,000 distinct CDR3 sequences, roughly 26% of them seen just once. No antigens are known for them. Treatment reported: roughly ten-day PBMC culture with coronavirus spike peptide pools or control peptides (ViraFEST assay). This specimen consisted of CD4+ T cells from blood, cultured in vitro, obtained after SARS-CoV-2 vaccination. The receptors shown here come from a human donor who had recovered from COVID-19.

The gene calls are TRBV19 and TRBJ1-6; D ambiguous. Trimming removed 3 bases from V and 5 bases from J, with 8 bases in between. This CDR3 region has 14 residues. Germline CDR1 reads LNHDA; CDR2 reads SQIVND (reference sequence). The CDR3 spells CASSIQRNNSPLHF. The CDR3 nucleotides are TGTGCCAGTAGTATCCAGAGGAATAATTCACCCCTCCACTTT.

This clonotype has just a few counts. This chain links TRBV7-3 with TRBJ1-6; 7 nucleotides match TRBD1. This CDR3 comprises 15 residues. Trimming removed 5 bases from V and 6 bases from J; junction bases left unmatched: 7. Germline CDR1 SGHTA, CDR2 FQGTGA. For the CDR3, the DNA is TGTGCCAGCAGCCGACAGGGATTGGTTAATTCACCCCTCCACTTT. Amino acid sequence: CASSRQGLVNSPLHF.

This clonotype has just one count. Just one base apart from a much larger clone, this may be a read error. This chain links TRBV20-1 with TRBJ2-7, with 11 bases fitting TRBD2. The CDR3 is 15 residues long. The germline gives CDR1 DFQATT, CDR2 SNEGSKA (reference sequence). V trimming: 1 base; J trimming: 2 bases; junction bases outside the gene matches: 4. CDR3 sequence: CSARGLAGTTYEQYF. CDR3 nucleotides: TGCAGTGCTAGAGGACTAGCGGGGACCACCTACGAGCAGTACTTC.

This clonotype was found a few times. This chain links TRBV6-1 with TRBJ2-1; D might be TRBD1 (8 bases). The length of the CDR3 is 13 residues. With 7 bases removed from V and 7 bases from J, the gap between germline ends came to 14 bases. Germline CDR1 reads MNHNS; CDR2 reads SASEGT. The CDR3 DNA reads TGTGCCAGCACCACAGGGGGAGGGAATGAGCAGTTCTTC. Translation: CASTTGGGNEQFF.

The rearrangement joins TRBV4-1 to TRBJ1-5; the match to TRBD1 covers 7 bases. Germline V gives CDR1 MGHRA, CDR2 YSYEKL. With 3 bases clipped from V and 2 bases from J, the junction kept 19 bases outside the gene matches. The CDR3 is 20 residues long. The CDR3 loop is CASSHPLGQVGRRGNQPQHF. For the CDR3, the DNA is TGCGCCAGCAGCCATCCCCTCGGACAGGTAGGCCGCCGGGGCAATCAGCCCCAGCATTTT.

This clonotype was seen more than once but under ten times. CDR3 nucleotides: TGTGCCATCAAGAGGGACAGCGTTTTCGGTGAAGCTTTCTTT. It encodes CAIKRDSVFGEAFF. The gene calls are TRBV28 and TRBJ1-1; TRBD1 matches at 7 bases. In germline, CDR1 is MDHEN, CDR2 SYDVKM. The ends lost 10 bases at V and 7 bases at J; junction bases unmatched: 15. There are 14 residues in the CDR3.

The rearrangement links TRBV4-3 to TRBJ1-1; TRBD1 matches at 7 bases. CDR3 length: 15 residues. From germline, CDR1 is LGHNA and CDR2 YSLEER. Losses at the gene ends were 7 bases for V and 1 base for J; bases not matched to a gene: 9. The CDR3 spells CASTQGVDSNTEAFF. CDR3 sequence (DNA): TGCGCCAGCACCCAGGGGGTAGACTCGAACACTGAAGCTTTCTTT.

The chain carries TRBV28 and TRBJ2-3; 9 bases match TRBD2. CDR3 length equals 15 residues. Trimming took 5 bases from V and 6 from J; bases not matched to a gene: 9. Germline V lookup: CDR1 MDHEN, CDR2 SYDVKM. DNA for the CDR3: TGTGCCAGCAGTCCGCAGCGGGGGGCGTGGGATACGCAGTATTTT. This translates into CASSPQRGAWDTQYF.

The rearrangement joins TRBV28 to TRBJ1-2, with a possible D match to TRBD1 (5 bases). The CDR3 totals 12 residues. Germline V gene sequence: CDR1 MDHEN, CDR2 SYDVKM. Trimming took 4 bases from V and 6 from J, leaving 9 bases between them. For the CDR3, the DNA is TGTGCCAGCAGTTGGAGGGGTGATGGCTACACCTTC. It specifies CASSWRGDGYTF.

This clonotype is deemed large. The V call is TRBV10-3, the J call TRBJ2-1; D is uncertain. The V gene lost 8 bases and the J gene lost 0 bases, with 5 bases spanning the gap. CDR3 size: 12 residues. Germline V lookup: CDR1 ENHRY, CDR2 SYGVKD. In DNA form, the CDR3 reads TGTGCCATCGGAAGCTCCTACAATGAGCAGTTCTTC. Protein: CAIGSSYNEQFF.

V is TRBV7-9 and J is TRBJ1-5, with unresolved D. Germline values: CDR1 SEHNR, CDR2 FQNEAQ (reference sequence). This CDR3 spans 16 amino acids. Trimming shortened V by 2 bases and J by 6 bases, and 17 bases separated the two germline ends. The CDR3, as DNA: TGTGCCAGCAGCTTATTTCCCGGGTCTCCCGGTCAGCCCCAGCATTTT. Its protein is CASSLFPGSPGQPQHF. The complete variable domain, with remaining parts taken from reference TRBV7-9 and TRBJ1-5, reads DTGVSQNPRHKITKRGQNVTFRCDPISEHNRLYWYRQTLGQGPEFLTYFQNEAQLEKSRLLSDRFSAERPKGSFSTLEIQRTEQGDSAMYLCASSLFPGSPGQPQHFGDGTRLSIL.

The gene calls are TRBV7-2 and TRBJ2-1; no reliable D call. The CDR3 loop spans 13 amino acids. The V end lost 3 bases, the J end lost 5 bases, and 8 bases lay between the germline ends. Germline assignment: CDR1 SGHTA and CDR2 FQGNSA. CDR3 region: CASSFGRNNEQFF. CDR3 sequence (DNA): TGTGCCAGCAGCTTCGGCAGAAACAATGAGCAGTTCTTC.